This TCR beta chain is from a study of blood T cell repertoires in COVID-19. Overall study: Spain, Italy and the United States supplied samples that represented acute and convalescent COVID-19.

Sequencing used immunoSEQ multiplex PCR; TCRdb keeps in-frame clones, though not all of them. Among 200,000 to 250,000 clones, 88% were seen once, and the ten largest hold around 2.7%. Cohorts were assigned according to the clinical history that participants reported. V lost 0 bases, J lost 4 bases, and 12 bases lay in between. The germline V gene encodes CDR1 MNHNY and CDR2 SVGAGI (reference sequence). The length of the CDR3 is 15 residues. This sequence was found in a woman aged 25 to 39 who had recovered from COVID-19. Sequencing was performed on PBMCs or T cells enriched from blood (not recorded which). The chain recombines TRBV6-6 with TRBJ2-5, with D possibly TRBD2 on 5 matching bases. The CDR3 sequence: CASSYSIAGGETQYF. The CDR3 coding sequence is TGTGCCAGCAGTTACTCGATCGCGGGTGGAGAGACCCAGTACTTC.